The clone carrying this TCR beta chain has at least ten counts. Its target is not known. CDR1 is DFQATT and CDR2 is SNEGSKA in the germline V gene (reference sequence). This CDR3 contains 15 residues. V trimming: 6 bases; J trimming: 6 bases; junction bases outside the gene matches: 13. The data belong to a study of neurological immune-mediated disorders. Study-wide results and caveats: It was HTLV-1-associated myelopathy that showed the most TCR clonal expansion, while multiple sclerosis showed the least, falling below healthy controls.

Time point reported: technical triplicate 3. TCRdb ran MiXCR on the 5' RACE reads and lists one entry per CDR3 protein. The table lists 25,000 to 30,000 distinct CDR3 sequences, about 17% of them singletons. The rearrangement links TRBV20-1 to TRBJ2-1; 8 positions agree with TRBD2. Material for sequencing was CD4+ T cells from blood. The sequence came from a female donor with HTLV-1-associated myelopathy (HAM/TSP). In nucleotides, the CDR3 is TGCAGTGCCCAGGCGGGGGGCTCCTTGGGCAATGAGCAGTTCTTC. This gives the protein CSAQAGGSLGNEQFF.